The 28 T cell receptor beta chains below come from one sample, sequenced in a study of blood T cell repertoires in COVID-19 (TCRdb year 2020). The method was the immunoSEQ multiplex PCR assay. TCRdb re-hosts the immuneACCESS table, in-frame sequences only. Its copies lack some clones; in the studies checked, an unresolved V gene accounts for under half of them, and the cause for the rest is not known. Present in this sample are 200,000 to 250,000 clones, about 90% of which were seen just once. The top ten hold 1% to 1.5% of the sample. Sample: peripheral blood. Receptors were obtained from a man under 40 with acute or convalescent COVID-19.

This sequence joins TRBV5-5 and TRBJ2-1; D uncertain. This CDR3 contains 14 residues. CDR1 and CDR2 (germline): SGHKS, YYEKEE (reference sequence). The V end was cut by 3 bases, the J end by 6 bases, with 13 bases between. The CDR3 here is CASSSMVVFNEQFF. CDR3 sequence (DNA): TGTGCCAGCAGCTCTATGGTGGTTTTCAATGAGCAGTTCTTC.

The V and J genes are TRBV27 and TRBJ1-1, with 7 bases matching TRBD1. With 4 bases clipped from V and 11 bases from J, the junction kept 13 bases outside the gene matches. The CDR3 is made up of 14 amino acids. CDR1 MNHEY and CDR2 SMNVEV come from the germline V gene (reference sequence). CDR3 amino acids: CASSSPGTAGKAFF. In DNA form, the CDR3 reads TGTGCCAGCAGTTCACCCGGGACAGCTGGGAAGGCTTTCTTT.

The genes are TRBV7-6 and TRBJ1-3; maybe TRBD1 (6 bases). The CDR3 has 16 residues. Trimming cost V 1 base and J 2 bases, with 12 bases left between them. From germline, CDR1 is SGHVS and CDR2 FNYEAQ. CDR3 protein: CASSLGSGGTGNTIYF. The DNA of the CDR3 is TGTGCCAGCAGCTTAGGGTCGGGGGGCACTGGAAACACCATATATTTT. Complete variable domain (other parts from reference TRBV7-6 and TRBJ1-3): GAGVSQSPRYKVTKRGQDVALRCDPISGHVSLYWYRQALGQGPEFLTYFNYEAQQDKSGLPNDRFSAERPEGSISTLTIQRTEQRDSAMYRCASSLGSGGTGNTIYFGEGSWLTVV.

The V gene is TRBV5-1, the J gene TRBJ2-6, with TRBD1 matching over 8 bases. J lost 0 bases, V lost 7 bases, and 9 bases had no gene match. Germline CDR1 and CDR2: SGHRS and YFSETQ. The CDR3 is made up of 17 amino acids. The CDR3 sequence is CASESGTGYSGANVLTF. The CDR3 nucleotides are TGCGCCAGCGAATCCGGGACAGGCTACTCTGGGGCCAACGTCCTGACTTTC.

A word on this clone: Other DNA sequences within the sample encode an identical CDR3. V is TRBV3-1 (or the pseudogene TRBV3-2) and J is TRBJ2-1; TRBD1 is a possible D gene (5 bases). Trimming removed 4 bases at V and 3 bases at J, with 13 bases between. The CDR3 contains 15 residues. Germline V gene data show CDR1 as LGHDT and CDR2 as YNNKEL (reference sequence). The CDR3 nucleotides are TGTGCCAGCAGCCCGAGACAGAAAAACTACAATGAGCAGTTCTTC. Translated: CASSPRQKNYNEQFF.

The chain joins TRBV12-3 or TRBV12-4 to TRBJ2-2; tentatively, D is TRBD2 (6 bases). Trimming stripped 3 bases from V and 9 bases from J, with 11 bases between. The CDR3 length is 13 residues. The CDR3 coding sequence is TGTGCCAGCAGTTTTCGGGGGACCCGGGAGCTGTTTTTT. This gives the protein CASSFRGTRELFF.

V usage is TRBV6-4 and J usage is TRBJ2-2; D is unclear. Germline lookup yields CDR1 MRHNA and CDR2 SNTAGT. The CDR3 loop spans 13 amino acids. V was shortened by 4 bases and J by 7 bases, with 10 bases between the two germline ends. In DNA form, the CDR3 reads TGTGCCAGCAGTGGCTGGTCGGGCGGGGAGCTGTTTTTT. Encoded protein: CASSGWSGGELFF.

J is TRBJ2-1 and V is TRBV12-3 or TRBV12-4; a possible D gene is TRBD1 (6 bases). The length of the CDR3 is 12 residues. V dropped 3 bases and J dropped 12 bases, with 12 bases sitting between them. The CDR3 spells CASSFRDTGQFF. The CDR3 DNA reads TGTGCCAGCAGTTTCCGGGACACTGGGCAGTTCTTC.

CDR3 in amino acids: CASSFDRGLGTDTQYF. The CDR3 bases are TGTGCCAGCAGCTTCGACAGGGGGCTTGGCACAGATACGCAGTATTTT. The chain employs TRBV7-9 and TRBJ2-3; 10 nucleotides line up with TRBD1. J lost 1 base, V lost 3 bases, and 4 bases had no gene match. This CDR3 is built from 16 residues. CDR1 and CDR2 (germline): SEHNR, FQNEAQ (reference sequence).

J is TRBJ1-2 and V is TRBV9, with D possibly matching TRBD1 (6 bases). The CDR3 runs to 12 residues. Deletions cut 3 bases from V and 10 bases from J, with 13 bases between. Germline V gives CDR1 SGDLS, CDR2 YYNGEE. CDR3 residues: CASSAQGNSYTF. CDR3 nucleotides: TGTGCCAGCAGCGCCCAGGGGAATTCCTACACCTTC.

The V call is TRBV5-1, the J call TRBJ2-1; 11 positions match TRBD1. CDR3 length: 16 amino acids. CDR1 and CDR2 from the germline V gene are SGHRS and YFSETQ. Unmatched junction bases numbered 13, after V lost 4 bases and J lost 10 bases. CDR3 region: CASSQEVGQGAREQFF. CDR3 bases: TGCGCCAGCAGCCAGGAAGTTGGACAGGGGGCAAGAGAGCAGTTCTTC.

The CDR3 loop reads CASSLTTATGELFF. CDR3 bases: TGCGCCAGCAGCTTGACCACAGCCACCGGGGAGCTGTTTTTT. The J gene is TRBJ2-2, the V gene TRBV5-1; D gene ambiguous. The length of the CDR3 is 14 residues. Trimming took 1 base from V and 4 from J, leaving 8 bases between them. Germline V lookup: CDR1 SGHRS, CDR2 YFSETQ.

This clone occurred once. The CDR3 is CASSYTGRVRETQYF. The DNA for the CDR3 is TGTGCCAGCAGTTATACAGGGAGGGTCCGGGAGACCCAGTACTTC. This chain connects TRBV28 to TRBJ2-5; possible D gene TRBD2, 7 bases. V was clipped by 4 bases and J by 5 bases, with 17 bases between them. This CDR3 region has 15 residues. CDR1 is MDHEN, CDR2 SYDVKM, per germline. The complete variable domain, with remaining parts taken from reference TRBV28 and TRBJ2-5, reads DVKVTQSSRYLVKRTGEKVFLECVQDMDHENMFWYRQDPGLGLRLIYFSYDVKMKEKGDIPEGYSVSREKKERFSLILESASTNQTSMYLCASSYTGRVRETQYFGPGTRLLVL.

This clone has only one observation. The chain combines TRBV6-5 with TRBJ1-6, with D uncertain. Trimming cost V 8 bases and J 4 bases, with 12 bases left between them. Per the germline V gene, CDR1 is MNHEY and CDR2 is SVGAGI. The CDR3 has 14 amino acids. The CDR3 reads CASRTSEYNSPLHF. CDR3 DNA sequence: TGTGCCAGCCGAACCAGCGAGTATAATTCACCCCTCCACTTT.

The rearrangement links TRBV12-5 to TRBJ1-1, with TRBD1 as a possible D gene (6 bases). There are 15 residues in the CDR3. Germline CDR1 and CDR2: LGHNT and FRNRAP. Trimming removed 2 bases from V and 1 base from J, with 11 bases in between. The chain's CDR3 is CASGLNYRANTEAFF. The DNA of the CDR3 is TGTGCTAGTGGTTTGAATTACAGGGCGAACACTGAAGCTTTCTTT.

CDR3 residues: CASSIVSSGTQETQYF. As DNA, the CDR3 is TGTGCCAGTAGTATAGTATCCAGCGGGACCCAAGAGACCCAGTACTTC. The rearrangement uses TRBV19 and TRBJ2-5; 7 bases map to TRBD2. V lost 1 base to trimming and J lost 1 base; unmatched junction nucleotides: 6. This CDR3 contains 16 residues. The V gene's germline CDR1 is LNHDA and CDR2 SQIVND (reference sequence).

CDR3 DNA: TGTGCCAGCAGCGACAATGAGCAGTTCTTC. Translated, it gives CASSDNEQFF. The V gene is TRBV2, the J gene TRBJ2-1; D gene unclear. Germline V lookup: CDR1 SNHLY, CDR2 FYNNEI. V gave up 6 bases and J gave up 5 bases, with 2 bases separating them. This CDR3 region has 10 residues.

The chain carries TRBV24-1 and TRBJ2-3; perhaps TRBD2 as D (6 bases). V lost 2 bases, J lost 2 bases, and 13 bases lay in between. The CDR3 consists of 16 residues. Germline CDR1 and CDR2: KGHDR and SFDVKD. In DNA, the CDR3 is TGTGCCACCAGTGATTCCCGGACTATCAACACAGATACGCAGTATTTT. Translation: CATSDSRTINTDTQYF.

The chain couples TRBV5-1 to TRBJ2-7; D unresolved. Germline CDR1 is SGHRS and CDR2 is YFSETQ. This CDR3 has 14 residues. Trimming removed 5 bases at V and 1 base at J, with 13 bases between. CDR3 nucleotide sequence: TGCGCCAGCAGGGAAGCGACGGCGTCCTACGAGCAGTACTTC. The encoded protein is CASREATASYEQYF.

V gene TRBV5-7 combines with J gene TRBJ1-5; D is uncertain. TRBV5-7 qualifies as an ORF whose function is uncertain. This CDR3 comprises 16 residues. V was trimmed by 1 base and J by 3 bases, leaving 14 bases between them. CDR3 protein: CASSLRTPFLNQPQHF. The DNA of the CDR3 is TGTGCCAGCAGCTTGCGGACTCCTTTTCTCAATCAGCCCCAGCATTTT.

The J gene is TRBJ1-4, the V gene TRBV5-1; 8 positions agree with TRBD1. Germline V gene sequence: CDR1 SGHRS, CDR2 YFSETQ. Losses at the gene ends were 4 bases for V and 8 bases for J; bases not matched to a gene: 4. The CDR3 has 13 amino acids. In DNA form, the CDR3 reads TGCGCCAGCAGCCGGACAGGGAAAGAAAAACTGTTTTTT. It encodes CASSRTGKEKLFF. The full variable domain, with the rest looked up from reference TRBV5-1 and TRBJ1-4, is KAGVTQTPRYLIKTRGQQVTLSCSPISGHRSVSWYQQTPGQGLQFLFEYFSETQRNKGNFPGRFSGRQFSNSRSEMNVSTLELGDSALYLCASSRTGKEKLFFGSGTQLSVL.

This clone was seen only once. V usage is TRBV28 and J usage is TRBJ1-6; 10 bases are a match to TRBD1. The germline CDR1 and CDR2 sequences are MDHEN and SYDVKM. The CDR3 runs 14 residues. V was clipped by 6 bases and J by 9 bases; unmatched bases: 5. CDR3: CASRADRGFSPLHF. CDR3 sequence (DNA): TGTGCCAGCAGAGCGGACAGGGGGTTTTCACCCCTCCACTTT.

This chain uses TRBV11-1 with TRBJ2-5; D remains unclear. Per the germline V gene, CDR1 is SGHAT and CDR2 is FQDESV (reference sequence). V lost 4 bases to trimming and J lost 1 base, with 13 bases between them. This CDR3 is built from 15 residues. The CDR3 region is CASSSPQVPQETQYF. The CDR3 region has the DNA TGTGCCAGCAGCTCGCCCCAGGTACCCCAAGAGACCCAGTACTTC.

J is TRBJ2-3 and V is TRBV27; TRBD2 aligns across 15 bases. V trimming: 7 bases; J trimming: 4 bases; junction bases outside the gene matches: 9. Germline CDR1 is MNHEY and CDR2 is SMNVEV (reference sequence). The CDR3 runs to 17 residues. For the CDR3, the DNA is TGTGCCAGCAATGAGGGGACTAGCGGGAGGTGGTCAGATACGCAGTATTTT. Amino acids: CASNEGTSGRWSDTQYF.

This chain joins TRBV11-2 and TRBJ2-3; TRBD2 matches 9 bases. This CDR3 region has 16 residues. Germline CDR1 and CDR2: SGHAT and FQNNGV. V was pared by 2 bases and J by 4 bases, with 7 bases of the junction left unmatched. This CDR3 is CASSLRRRGGPDTQYF. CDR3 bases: TGTGCCAGCAGCTTAAGGCGGCGGGGGGGTCCAGATACGCAGTATTTT.

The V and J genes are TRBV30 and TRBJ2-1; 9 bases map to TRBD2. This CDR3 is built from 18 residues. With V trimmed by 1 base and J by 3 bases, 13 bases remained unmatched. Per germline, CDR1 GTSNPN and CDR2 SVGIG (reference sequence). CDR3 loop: CAWSARGWYSGGYNEQFF. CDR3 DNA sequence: TGTGCCTGGAGTGCCCGGGGGTGGTATAGCGGGGGCTACAATGAGCAGTTCTTC.

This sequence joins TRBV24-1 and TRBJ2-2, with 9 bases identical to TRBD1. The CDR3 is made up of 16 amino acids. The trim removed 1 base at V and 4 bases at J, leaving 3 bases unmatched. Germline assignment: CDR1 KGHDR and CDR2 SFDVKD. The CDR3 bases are TGTGCCACCAGTGATTTACAGGGGGCGGTCACCGGGGAGCTGTTTTTT. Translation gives CATSDLQGAVTGELFF.

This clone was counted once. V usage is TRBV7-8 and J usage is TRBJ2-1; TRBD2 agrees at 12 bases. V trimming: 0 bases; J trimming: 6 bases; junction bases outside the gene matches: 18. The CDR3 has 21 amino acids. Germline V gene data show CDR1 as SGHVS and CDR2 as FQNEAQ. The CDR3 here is CASSLAQALLAGGPRPNEQFF. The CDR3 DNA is TGTGCCAGCAGCTTAGCGCAAGCCCTTCTAGCGGGAGGGCCGAGACCCAATGAGCAGTTCTTC.